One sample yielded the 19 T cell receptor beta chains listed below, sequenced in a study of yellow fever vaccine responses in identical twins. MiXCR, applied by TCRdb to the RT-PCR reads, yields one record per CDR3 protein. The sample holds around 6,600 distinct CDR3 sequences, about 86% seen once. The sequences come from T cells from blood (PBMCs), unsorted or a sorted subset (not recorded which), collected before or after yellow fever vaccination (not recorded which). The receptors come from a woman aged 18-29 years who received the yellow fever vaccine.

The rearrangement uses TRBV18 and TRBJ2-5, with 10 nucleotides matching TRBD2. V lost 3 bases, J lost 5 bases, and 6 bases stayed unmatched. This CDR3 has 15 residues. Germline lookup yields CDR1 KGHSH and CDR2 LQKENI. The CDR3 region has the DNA TGTGCCAGCTCACCGGCTAGCGGGAGACGGGAGACCCAGTACTTC. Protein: CASSPASGRRETQYF. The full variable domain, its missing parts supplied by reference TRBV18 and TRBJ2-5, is NAGVMQNPRHLVRRRGQEARLRCSPMKGHSHVYWYRQLPEEGLKFMVYLQKENIIDESGMPKERFSAEFPKEGPSILRIQQVVRGDSAAYFCASSPASGRRETQYFGPGTRLLVL.

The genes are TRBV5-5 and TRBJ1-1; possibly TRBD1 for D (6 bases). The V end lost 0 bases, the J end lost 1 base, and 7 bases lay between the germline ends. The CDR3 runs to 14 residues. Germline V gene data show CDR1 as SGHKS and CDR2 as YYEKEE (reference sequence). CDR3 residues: CASSLGRGNTEAFF. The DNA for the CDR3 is TGTGCCAGCAGCTTGGGCAGGGGGAACACTGAAGCTTTCTTT.

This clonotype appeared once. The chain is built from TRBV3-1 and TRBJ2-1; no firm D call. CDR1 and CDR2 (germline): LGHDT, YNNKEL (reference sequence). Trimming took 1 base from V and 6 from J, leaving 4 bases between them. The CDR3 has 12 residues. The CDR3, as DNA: TGTGCCAGCAGCCAAGGAAGCAATGAGCAGTTCTTC. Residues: CASSQGSNEQFF.

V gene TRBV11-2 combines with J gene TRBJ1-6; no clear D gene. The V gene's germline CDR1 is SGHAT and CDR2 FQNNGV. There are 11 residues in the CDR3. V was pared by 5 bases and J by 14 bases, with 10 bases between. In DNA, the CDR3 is TGTGCCAGCAGCCGGAGTGTGTCCCTCCACTTT. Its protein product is CASSRSVSLHF.

The CDR3 reads CSVGQGRTYNEQFF. The DNA for the CDR3 is TGCAGCGTTGGACAGGGGAGGACCTACAATGAGCAGTTCTTC. V gene TRBV29-1 combines with J gene TRBJ2-1; 8 bases match TRBD1. V was clipped by 4 bases and J by 2 bases; unmatched bases: 4. The CDR3 is made up of 14 amino acids. In germline, CDR1 is SQVTM, CDR2 ANQGSEA.

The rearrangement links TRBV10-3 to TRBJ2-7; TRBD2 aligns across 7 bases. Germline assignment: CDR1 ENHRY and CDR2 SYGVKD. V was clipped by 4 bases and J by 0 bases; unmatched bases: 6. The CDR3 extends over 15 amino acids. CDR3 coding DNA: TGTGCCATCAGTGCTAGCGGAAGGAGCTCCTACGAGCAGTACTTC. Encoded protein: CAISASGRSSYEQYF.

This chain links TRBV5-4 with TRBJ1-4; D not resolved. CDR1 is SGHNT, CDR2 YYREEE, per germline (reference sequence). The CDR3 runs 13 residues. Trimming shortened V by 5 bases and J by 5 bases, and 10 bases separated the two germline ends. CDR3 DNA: TGTGCCAGCAGTCGGAGTTACAATGAAAAACTGTTTTTT. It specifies CASSRSYNEKLFF.

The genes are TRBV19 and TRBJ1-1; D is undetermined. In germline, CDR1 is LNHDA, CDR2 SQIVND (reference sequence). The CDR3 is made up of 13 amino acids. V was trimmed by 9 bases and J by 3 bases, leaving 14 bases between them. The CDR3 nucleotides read TGTGCCAGCGGGAGATTTTGGGACACTGAAGCTTTCTTT. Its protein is CASGRFWDTEAFF.

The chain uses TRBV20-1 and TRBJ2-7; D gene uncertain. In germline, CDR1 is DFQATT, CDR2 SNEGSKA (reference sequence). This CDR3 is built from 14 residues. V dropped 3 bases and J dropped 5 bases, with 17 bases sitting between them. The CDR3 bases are TGCAGTGCTAGCCTTCGCAGCCTAAACCACGAGCAGTACTTC. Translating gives CSASLRSLNHEQYF.

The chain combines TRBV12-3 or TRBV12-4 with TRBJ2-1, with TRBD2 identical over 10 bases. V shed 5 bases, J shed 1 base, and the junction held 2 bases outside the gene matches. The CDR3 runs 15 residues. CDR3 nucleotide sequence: TGTGCCAGCAGTACGGGACTAGCGTCCTACAATGAGCAGTTCTTC. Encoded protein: CASSTGLASYNEQFF.

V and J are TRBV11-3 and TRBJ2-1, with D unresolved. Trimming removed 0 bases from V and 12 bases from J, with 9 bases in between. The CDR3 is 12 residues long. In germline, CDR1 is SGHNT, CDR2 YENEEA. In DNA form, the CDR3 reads TGTGCCAGCAGCTTAGATCTGGCAGGGCAGTTCTTC. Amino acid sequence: CASSLDLAGQFF.

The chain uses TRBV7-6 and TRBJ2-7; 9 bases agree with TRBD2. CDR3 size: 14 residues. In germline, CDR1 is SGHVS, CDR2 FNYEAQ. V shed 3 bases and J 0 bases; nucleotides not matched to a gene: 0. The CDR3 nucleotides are TGTGCCAGCAGCTTTAGCGGGAGCTCCTACGAGCAGTACTTC. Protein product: CASSFSGSSYEQYF.

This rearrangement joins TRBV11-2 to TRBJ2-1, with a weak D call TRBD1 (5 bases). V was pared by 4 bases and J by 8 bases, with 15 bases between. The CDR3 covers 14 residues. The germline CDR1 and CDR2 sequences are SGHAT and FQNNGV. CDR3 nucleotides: TGTGCCAGCAGCTCGACTCGGGCACAGGATGAGCAGTTCTTC. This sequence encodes CASSSTRAQDEQFF. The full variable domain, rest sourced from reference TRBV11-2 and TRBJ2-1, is EAGVAQSPRYKIIEKRQSVAFWCNPISGHATLYWYQQILGQGPKLLIQFQNNGVVDDSQLPKDRFSAERLKGVDSTLKIQPAKLEDSAVYLCASSSTRAQDEQFFGPGTRLTVL.

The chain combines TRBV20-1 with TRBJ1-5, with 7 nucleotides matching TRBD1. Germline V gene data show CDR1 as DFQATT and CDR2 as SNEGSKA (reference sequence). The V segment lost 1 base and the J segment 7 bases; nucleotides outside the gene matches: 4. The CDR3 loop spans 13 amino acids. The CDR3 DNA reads TGCAGTGCTAGAGGGACAGGTCAGCAGCCCCAGCATTTT. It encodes CSARGTGQQPQHF.

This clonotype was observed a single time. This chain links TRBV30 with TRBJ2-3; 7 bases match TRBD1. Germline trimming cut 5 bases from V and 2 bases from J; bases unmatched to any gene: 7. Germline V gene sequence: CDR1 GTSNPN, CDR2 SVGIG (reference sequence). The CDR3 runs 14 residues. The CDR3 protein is CAWGRDSFTDTQYF. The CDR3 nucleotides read TGTGCCTGGGGCAGGGACAGTTTCACAGATACGCAGTATTTT.

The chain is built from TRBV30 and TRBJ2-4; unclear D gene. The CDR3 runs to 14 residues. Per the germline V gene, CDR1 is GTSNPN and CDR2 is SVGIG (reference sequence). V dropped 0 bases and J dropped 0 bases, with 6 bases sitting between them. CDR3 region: CAWSVGGAKNIQYF. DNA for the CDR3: TGTGCCTGGAGTGTTGGCGGAGCCAAAAACATTCAGTACTTC.

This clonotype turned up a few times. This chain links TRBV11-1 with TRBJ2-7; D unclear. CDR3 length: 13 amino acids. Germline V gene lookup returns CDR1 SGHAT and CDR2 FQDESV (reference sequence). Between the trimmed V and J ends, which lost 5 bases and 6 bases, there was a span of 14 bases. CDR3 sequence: CASSPSPAAEQYF. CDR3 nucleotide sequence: TGTGCCAGCAGCCCGAGCCCGGCGGCCGAGCAGTACTTC.

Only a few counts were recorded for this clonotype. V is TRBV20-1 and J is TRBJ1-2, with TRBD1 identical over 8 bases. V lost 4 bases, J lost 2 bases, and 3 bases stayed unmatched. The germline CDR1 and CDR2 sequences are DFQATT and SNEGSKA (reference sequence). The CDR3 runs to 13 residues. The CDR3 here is CSATRTGNYGYTF. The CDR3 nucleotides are TGCAGTGCTACCCGGACAGGGAACTATGGCTACACCTTC.

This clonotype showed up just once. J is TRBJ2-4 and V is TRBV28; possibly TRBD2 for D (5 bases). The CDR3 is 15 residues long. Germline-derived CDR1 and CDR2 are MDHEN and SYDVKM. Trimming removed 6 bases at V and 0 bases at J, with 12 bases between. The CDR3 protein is CASSLRVLAKNIQYF. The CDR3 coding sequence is TGTGCCAGCAGCTTGCGGGTACTAGCCAAAAACATTCAGTACTTC. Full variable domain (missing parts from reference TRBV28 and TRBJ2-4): DVKVTQSSRYLVKRTGEKVFLECVQDMDHENMFWYRQDPGLGLRLIYFSYDVKMKEKGDIPEGYSVSREKKERFSLILESASTNQTSMYLCASSLRVLAKNIQYFGAGTRLSVL.